This record looks at one T cell receptor (beta chain) sequence and its context. The antigen it recognizes is unknown. Base qualities are not provided; no much larger clone lies one nucleotide away. The TCR beta CDR3 regions were amplified from the RNA transcripts. A first-round RT-PCR of the TCR CDR3 used the HTBI primer set with the Qiagen OneStep RT-PCR kit. The libraries were constructed in a second round of multiplex PCR and then size-selected and purified. Libraries were sequenced paired-end with 100 bp reads on an Illumina HiSeq2000. Per the original workflow: SOAPnuke was used to process the raw data, removing reads that contained adapters or uncalled bases, had a mean Phred below 15, or lacked an exact match to the constant primer or identifier. COPE v1.2.5 was used to merge the high-quality paired reads, and each unique nucleotide sequence was defined as a clonotype. MiTCR v1.1 was used to align clonotypes to the IMGT TRBV, TRBD and TRBJ reference segments. The analysis included only V-J combinations with a frequency above 0.0001, which together covered 98% to 99.2% of the repertoires. A TCS score was defined as the ratio between F50 (clonal expansion) and ExV (chaos), using BLOSUM62-based TCRdist between CDR3 peptides within each V-J. Welch's t-statistics and random forest reduced approximately 520 V-J features to under 15, which were used in a naive Bayes classifier (R e1071). TCRdb's own reprocessing of the public reads used fastp at Q25 and MiXCR and kept productive beta chains. Every distinct CDR3 protein forms one entry, paired with its most common genes and DNA. The V and J calls come from TCRdb's annotation, not from the publication. This sample has roughly 640,000 distinct CDR3 sequences in its table, and 16% of those were observed once. The top ten hold about 3.5% of the sample.

This record belongs to a study of T cells in Graves' hyperthyroidism and ophthalmopathy (dated by TCRdb to between 2018 and 2021). For the study in its entirety: Peripheral blood was collected at initial diagnosis, before any treatment. To identify distinguishing TCR V-J signatures, a discovery cohort of about 100 patients was used, comprising approximately 40 with Graves' ophthalmopathy and around 57 with stable Graves' hyperthyroidism. Whether ophthalmopathy could be predicted prospectively was tested in an independent validation cohort made up of 18 to 20 hyperthyroidism patients plus 17 patients who later progressed to ophthalmopathy. The 85 to 100 discovery patients were divided at random into training and test sets in a 7:3 ratio. The study also compared thyroid tissue and blood T-cell repertoires from 6 or 7 Graves' hyperthyroidism patients. After blood sampling, hyperthyroidism patients were treated with methimazole at a starting dose of 30 mg daily, and ophthalmopathy patients were treated with high-dose intravenous methylprednisolone. The paper reports TCR Vbeta CDR3 sequencing of roughly 140 peripheral blood samples: fewer than 50 ophthalmopathy, some 80 hyperthyroidism and roughly 17 progressor patients.

Paper-wide results and their limitations: Most expanded thyroid clonotypes (frequency above 0.001) were also detected in blood, a finding suggesting that blood repertoires may reflect thyroid immune responses. Ophthalmopathy was separated from stable hyperthyroidism by a 13 V-J signature model, with around 90% sensitivity and about 81% specificity obtained in cross-validation and 80%/75% obtained in testing. In validation, progression to ophthalmopathy was predicted by the model with nearly 71% sensitivity and 72% to 85% specificity, a median of roughly 6 months before onset. Sample size was not statistically predetermined, and investigators were not blinded to group allocation.

Ophthalmopathy patients had moderately to severely active disease, with a Clinical Activity Score of 3 or more, a NOSPECS grade of 4 or more, and a disease duration of less than 3 months. Exclusion was applied to patients with uncontrolled infections, other autoimmune diseases, pregnancy or lactation. Diagnoses were established on the basis of clinical symptoms, serum thyroxine and TRAb, thyroid ultrasound, and orbital computed tomography. PBMCs were separated from under 11 ml of fresh peripheral blood using Ficoll-Paque density gradient centrifugation. Total RNA was extracted using Trizol reagent, and RNA quality was assessed on an Agilent 2100 Bioanalyzer. The V end loses 2 bases and the J end loses 6 bases, and a stretch of 15 bases separates them. The CDR3 covers 15 residues, taking in both the cysteine and the phenylalanine. Only CDR3 DNA is held: 45 bases, read in frame from base 1.

Sequencing was performed on blood. The chain is assembled from TRBV12-3 or TRBV12-4 and TRBJ2-3; the best D guess is TRBD2, with 5 bases matching. The TCR comes from a woman aged 40 to 50 with Graves' ophthalmopathy. The CDR3 reads as follows: CASSLNSPGVDTQYF. The DNA sequence follows: TGTGCCAGCAGTTTAAACTCCCCCGGGGTGGATACGCAGTATTTT.